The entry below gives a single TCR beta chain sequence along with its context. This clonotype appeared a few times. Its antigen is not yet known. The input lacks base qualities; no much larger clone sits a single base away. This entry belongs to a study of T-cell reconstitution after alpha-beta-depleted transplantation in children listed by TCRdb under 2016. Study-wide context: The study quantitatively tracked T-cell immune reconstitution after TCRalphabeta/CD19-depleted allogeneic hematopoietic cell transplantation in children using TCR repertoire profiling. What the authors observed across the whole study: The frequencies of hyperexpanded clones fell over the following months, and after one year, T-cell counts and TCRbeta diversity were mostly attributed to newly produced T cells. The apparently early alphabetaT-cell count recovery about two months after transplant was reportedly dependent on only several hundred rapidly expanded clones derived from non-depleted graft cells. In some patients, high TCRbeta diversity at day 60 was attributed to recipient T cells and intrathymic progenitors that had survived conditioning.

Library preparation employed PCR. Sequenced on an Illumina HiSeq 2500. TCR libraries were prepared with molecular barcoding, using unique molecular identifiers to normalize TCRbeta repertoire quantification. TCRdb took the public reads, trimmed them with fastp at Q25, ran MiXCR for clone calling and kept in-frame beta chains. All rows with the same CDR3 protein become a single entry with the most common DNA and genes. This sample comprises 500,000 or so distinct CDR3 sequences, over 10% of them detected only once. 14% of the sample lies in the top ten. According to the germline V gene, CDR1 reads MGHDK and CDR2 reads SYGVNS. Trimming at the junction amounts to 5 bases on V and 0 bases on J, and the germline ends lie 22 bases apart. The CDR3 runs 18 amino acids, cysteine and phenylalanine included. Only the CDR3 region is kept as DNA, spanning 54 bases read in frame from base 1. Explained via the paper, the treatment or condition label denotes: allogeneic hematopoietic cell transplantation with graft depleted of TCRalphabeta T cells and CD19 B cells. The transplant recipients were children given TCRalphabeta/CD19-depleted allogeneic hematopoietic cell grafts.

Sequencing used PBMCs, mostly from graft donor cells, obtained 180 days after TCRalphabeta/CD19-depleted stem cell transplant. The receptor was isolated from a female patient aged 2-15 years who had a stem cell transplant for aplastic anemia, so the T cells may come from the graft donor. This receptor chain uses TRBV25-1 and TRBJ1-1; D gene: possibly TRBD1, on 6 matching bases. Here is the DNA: TGTGCCAGCAGTCCACGTCTCTCCAGGGGAATAATGAACACTGAAGCTTTCTTT. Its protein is CASSPRLSRGIMNTEAFF.